This TCR beta chain was identified in a study of cytomegalovirus exposure and HLA in healthy donors (TCRdb year 2017). Context from the whole study: According to a later analysis, the 110 or so validation repertoires were produced on the same platform as the 680 or so repertoires of the first cohort. The study was designed to test whether signatures of past pathogen exposure could be identified by cataloging public T cell receptors. Besides the first cohort of around 670 subjects, a separate validation cohort made up of over 95 different subjects was used. The study combined high-throughput TCR immunosequencing, statistical association of individual TCRs with disease status, and machine learning to predict cytomegalovirus infection status.

Between the V and J ends, shortened by 3 bases and 4 bases respectively, the junction contains 14 bases. There are 15 amino acids in the CDR3, from cysteine to phenylalanine inclusive. Only the CDR3 DNA stays, 45 bases, in frame from base 1. From the germline V gene, CDR1 is SGDLS and CDR2 is YYNGEE. This clone was seen more than once but under ten times. Its antigen target is currently unknown. No qualities accompany the bases; no much larger clone lies one base away. What the study reported, not specific to this receptor: The classifier was reported to diagnose cytomegalovirus status with high specificity and sensitivity in both the original and validation cohorts. According to the authors, the approach could potentially be generalized to other disease states and immunological phenotypes. Subsequent analysis determined that TCRs grouped into clusters in the first cohort also showed a tendency toward co-occurrence across the 120 validation repertoires, and 85% to 95% of cluster scores exceeded 0. The study listed 150 to 200 TCR beta chains as associated with cytomegalovirus. In vitro tests confirmed that a few of the cytomegalovirus-associated TCR beta chains recognize cytomegalovirus antigens. While some public TCRs were present in many individuals, most TCR sequences turned up only very rarely across donors. A later analysis lacked HLA typing for the validation cohort, so it scored co-occurrence in that cohort across all 120 or so repertoires.

The receptor library was made with the immunoSEQ multiplex PCR assay. From the authors' description of their analysis: To diagnose cytomegalovirus status from the catalog of TCR beta chain sequences, a statistical classification framework was built. In its TCRdb copy, this immuneACCESS table keeps in-frame sequences only and misses some clones. Where compared with another copy, unresolved V genes explain less than half of these, and the others have no known cause. The DNA was the basis for D and trimming; V, J and clone size are from that table. Across this sample there are some 170,000 clones, with 84% seen only once. Of the sample, 9.5% to 13% falls within the top ten clones. The donors belonged to the validation cohort of over a hundred subjects, which was separate from the approximately 610-subject first cohort.

The sample taken for sequencing was PBMCs. The origin of this receptor is a man under 40 in good health and CMV-seropositive. The chain was built from TRBV9 and TRBJ2-1; no D segment can be confidently identified. The encoded CDR3 is CASSGGTHGYNEQFF. The sequenced DNA is TGTGCCAGCAGCGGTGGCACCCACGGGTACAATGAGCAGTTCTTC.